The 21 T cell receptor beta chains below all came from one sample that was sequenced in a study of T cell responses to AZD1222 COVID-19 vaccine. Clones were sequenced by immunoSEQ multiplex PCR, and TCRdb holds only the in-frame ones, with some missing. The sample carries some 110,000 clones, 88% recorded once. This material consisted of peripheral blood, taken on day 0 of AZD1222 vaccination. The receptors derive from an adult in good health.

The chain has TRBV11-2 and TRBJ1-1; D is ambiguous. CDR1 and CDR2 from the germline V gene are SGHAT and FQNNGV. Trimming shortened V by 0 bases and J by 1 base, and 15 bases separated the two germline ends. The CDR3 consists of 17 residues. CDR3 sequence: CASSLDRAHTGNTEAFF. The CDR3 DNA is TGTGCCAGCAGCTTAGATCGAGCCCATACGGGGAACACTGAAGCTTTCTTT.

V gene TRBV18 combines with J gene TRBJ1-1; D is unclear. V lost 3 bases, J lost 4 bases, and 15 bases lay in between. There are 15 residues in the CDR3. Germline V lookup: CDR1 KGHSH, CDR2 LQKENI. Here the CDR3 reads CASSPGDVGFTEAFF. In DNA, the CDR3 is TGTGCCAGCTCACCCGGGGATGTGGGTTTCACTGAAGCTTTCTTT. Complete variable domain (other parts from reference TRBV18 and TRBJ1-1): NAGVMQNPRHLVRRRGQEARLRCSPMKGHSHVYWYRQLPEEGLKFMVYLQKENIIDESGMPKERFSAEFPKEGPSILRIQQVVRGDSAAYFCASSPGDVGFTEAFFGQGTRLTVV.

This chain connects TRBV11-2 to TRBJ1-1, with D perhaps TRBD1 (6 bases). V gave up 7 bases and J gave up 2 bases, with 20 bases separating them. The CDR3 covers 16 residues. Per the germline V gene, CDR1 is SGHAT and CDR2 is FQNNGV. In DNA form, the CDR3 reads TGTGCCAGCAACACATACGGAAGGGACACTAACACTGAAGCTTTCTTT. Its translation is CASNTYGRDTNTEAFF.

CDR3 in amino acids: CASSRRQGERPQHF. Here the CDR3 DNA reads TGTGCCAGCAGCCGTCGACAGGGGGAGAGGCCCCAGCATTTT. The chain employs TRBV6-6 and TRBJ1-5, with 9 bases that match TRBD1. The CDR3 covers 14 residues. V lost 6 bases to trimming and J lost 9 bases; unmatched junction nucleotides: 9. Per the germline V gene, CDR1 is MNHNY and CDR2 is SVGAGI (reference sequence).

V and J are TRBV2 and TRBJ2-7; D not resolved. CDR1 and CDR2 from the germline V gene are SNHLY and FYNNEI. Trimming took off 6 bases at V and 3 bases at J, with 9 bases between the two ends. The CDR3 runs to 12 residues. The CDR3 DNA reads as TGTGCCAGCAGGGCGTCGGGCTACGAGCAGTACTTC. Amino acids: CASRASGYEQYF.

This clone was counted a few times. The chain is built from TRBV15 and TRBJ2-7; tentative D call: TRBD2 (6 bases). This CDR3 spans 16 amino acids. V was pared by 2 bases and J by 3 bases, with 17 bases between. Looked up from germline, CDR1 is LNHNV and CDR2 is YYDKDF (reference sequence). In nucleotides, the CDR3 is TGTGCCACCAGCAGACCCAGCGGGTTAGTAGGCTACGAGCAGTACTTC. Its translation is CATSRPSGLVGYEQYF. The full variable domain, completed using reference TRBV15 and TRBJ2-7, is DAMVIQNPRYQVTQFGKPVTLSCSQTLNHNVMYWYQQKSSQAPKLLFHYYDKDFNNEADTPDNFQSRRPNTSFCFLDIRSPGLGDTAMYLCATSRPSGLVGYEQYFGPGTRLTVT.

The gene calls are TRBV9 and TRBJ2-7; 7 positions agree with TRBD2. The CDR3 sequence is 14 residues long. V dropped 6 bases and J dropped 2; count of bases not matched to a gene: 8. Germline-derived CDR1 and CDR2 are SGDLS and YYNGEE. CDR3 residues: CASKLGEGPYEQYF. CDR3 nucleotides: TGTGCCAGCAAGTTGGGGGAGGGCCCCTACGAGCAGTACTTC.

This clone showed up just once. This sequence joins TRBV9 and TRBJ2-5; 7 bases match TRBD2. J was trimmed by 1 base and V by 1 base; bases with no gene match: 10. Per the germline V gene, CDR1 is SGDLS and CDR2 is YYNGEE. The CDR3 covers 17 residues. In nucleotides, the CDR3 is TGTGCCAGCAGCGTATGGGCTAGCGGCGGCTTCCAAGAGACCCAGTACTTC. Protein: CASSVWASGGFQETQYF.

This chain connects TRBV11-2 to TRBJ2-3; no clear D. CDR3 length: 12 residues. Trimming pared 1 base from V and 5 bases from J, leaving 4 bases between. CDR1 and CDR2 from the germline V gene are SGHAT and FQNNGV. The CDR3 nucleotides read TGTGCCAGCAGCTTAGGGAAAGATACGCAGTATTTT. The encoded protein is CASSLGKDTQYF.

This sequence joins TRBV19 and TRBJ1-4; 7 bases map to TRBD1. Germline assignment: CDR1 LNHDA and CDR2 SQIVND (reference sequence). CDR3 length: 12 amino acids. V dropped 9 bases and J dropped 11; count of bases not matched to a gene: 9. This CDR3 reads CASRYRGGKLFF. The DNA of the CDR3 is TGTGCCAGCAGGTACAGGGGAGGGAAACTGTTTTTT. Filled out from reference TRBV19 and TRBJ1-4, the complete variable domain reads DGGITQSPKYLFRKEGQNVTLSCEQNLNHDAMYWYRQDPGQGLRLIYYSQIVNDFQKGDIAEGYSVSREKKESFPLTVTSAQKNPTAFYLCASRYRGGKLFFGSGTQLSVL.

The chain uses TRBV28 and TRBJ2-1; 9 bases line up with TRBD2. The length of the CDR3 is 16 residues. V lost 8 bases to trimming and J lost 4 bases; unmatched junction nucleotides: 12. Germline CDR1 is MDHEN and CDR2 is SYDVKM. The CDR3 DNA follows: TGTGCCAGCCTACCCTCTTTGGGACTAGCTTACAATGAGCAGTTCTTC. Protein: CASLPSLGLAYNEQFF. The full variable domain, in which reference TRBV28 and TRBJ2-1 provide the parts outside the CDR3, is DVKVTQSSRYLVKRTGEKVFLECVQDMDHENMFWYRQDPGLGLRLIYFSYDVKMKEKGDIPEGYSVSREKKERFSLILESASTNQTSMYLCASLPSLGLAYNEQFFGPGTRLTVL.

This rearrangement joins TRBV18 to TRBJ1-2, with 7 nucleotides matching TRBD1. This CDR3 has 15 amino acids. V lost 1 base and J lost 8; bases outside the gene matches: 10. The germline V gene encodes CDR1 KGHSH and CDR2 LQKENI. The CDR3 here is CASSPRDTGVGGYTF. The CDR3 bases are TGTGCCAGCTCACCACGGGACACAGGGGTTGGAGGCTACACCTTC.

This rearrangement joins TRBV9 to TRBJ2-1; D might be TRBD2 (6 bases). The germline gives CDR1 SGDLS, CDR2 YYNGEE. The CDR3 has 16 residues. With 4 bases removed from V and 4 bases from J, the gap between germline ends came to 18 bases. The CDR3 nucleotides read TGTGCCAGCAGCCCTCCTATTGCGGGACTTTACAATGAGCAGTTCTTC. Amino acid sequence: CASSPPIAGLYNEQFF. The full variable domain, rest sourced from reference TRBV9 and TRBJ2-1, is DSGVTQTPKHLITATGQRVTLRCSPRSGDLSVYWYQQSLDQGLQFLIQYYNGEERAKGNILERFSAQQFPDLHSELNLSSLELGDSALYFCASSPPIAGLYNEQFFGPGTRLTVL.

V gene TRBV30 combines with J gene TRBJ1-6; 7 nucleotides line up with TRBD1. Trimming removed 4 bases from V and 7 bases from J; junction bases left unmatched: 7. The germline CDR1 and CDR2 sequences are GTSNPN and SVGIG (reference sequence). This CDR3 comprises 14 residues. In DNA form, the CDR3 reads TGTGCCTGGAATTCCGGGACAGCAAATTCACCCCTCCACTTT. Encoded protein: CAWNSGTANSPLHF.

The chain carries TRBV4-3 and TRBJ2-3; D remains ambiguous. V shed 1 base and J shed 7 bases, with 12 bases lying between them. CDR3 length: 14 residues. Per germline, CDR1 LGHNA and CDR2 YSLEER. The CDR3 here is CASSQGGMSNTQYF. The DNA for the CDR3 is TGCGCCAGCAGCCAAGGCGGAATGTCGAATACGCAGTATTTT.

The chain uses TRBV19 and TRBJ2-7; 12 bases fit TRBD2. This CDR3 contains 14 residues. V was pared by 4 bases and J by 6 bases, with 4 bases of the junction left unmatched. Germline V gene data show CDR1 as LNHDA and CDR2 as SQIVND (reference sequence). The CDR3, as DNA: TGTGCCAGTAGTACTAGCGGGAGGGCGCCCGAGCAGTACTTC. Its translation: CASSTSGRAPEQYF.

V and J are TRBV7-3 and TRBJ2-1, with 11 bases lining up with TRBD2. The CDR3 is made up of 16 amino acids. V lost 2 bases and J lost 9; bases outside the gene matches: 9. CDR1 SGHTA and CDR2 FQGTGA come from the germline V gene. Here the CDR3 DNA reads TGTGCCAGCAGCTTAGGCCTAGCGGGAGGATCGTCTGAGCAGTTCTTC. This translates into CASSLGLAGGSSEQFF.

This chain uses TRBV6-5 with TRBJ2-7; D may be TRBD2 (5 bases). The CDR3 contains 16 residues. The germline V gene has CDR1 MNHEY and CDR2 SVGAGI. The V end was cut by 0 bases, the J end by 4 bases, with 16 bases between. For the CDR3, the DNA is TGTGCCAGCAGTTACTCGTACTTCGGGGATTTTTACGAGCAGTACTTC. Its translation: CASSYSYFGDFYEQYF.

This chain's CDR3 is CASSQPGRDNSPLHF. CDR3 bases: TGTGCCAGCAGCCAACCAGGCAGAGATAATTCACCCCTCCACTTT. The J gene is TRBJ1-6, the V gene TRBV4-2; D is ambiguous. Trimming cost V 2 bases and J 5 bases, with 10 bases left between them. Germline-derived CDR1 and CDR2 are LGHNA and YNFKEQ. CDR3 length: 15 amino acids.

This clone was recorded only once. This rearrangement joins TRBV19 to TRBJ1-5; 8 bases align to TRBD1. Trimming took 2 bases from V and 10 from J; bases not matched to a gene: 7. The CDR3 extends over 14 amino acids. CDR1 is LNHDA and CDR2 is SQIVND in the germline V gene (reference sequence). CDR3 sequence (DNA): TGTGCCAGTAGTATATCTTCCACAGGGGGACCCCAGCATTTT. Translation: CASSISSTGGPQHF.

This rearrangement joins TRBV18 to TRBJ2-2; D is perhaps TRBD1 (5 bases). The CDR3 spans 12 residues. Trimming left V 6 bases short and J 7 bases short, with 9 bases between. The germline CDR1 and CDR2 sequences are KGHSH and LQKENI. CDR3 protein: CASSPRVGELFF. CDR3 bases: TGTGCCAGCTCTCCCAGGGTCGGGGAGCTGTTTTTT.